In this sample, the clone carrying this T cell receptor beta chain turned up many times. Trimming took off 3 bases at V and 0 bases at J, with 10 bases between the two ends. This CDR3 spans 15 amino acids. Germline V gives CDR1 MDHEN, CDR2 SYDVKM. The sample belongs to a study of tumor-infiltrating lymphocytes in primary liver carcinoma. Across the whole study: Donors underwent surgery for histopathologically diagnosed primary liver carcinoma.

They got blood RNA out of unsorted whole blood and also pulled out germline DNA. TCR beta cDNA came from 400 to 500 ng total RNA, primed with a constant-region primer. Investigators got TCR beta libraries out of three nested multiplex PCR rounds, done with slightly modified ARM-PCR. Each of the first two PCR rounds ran approximately 10 cycles with TRBV1-TRBV30 forward and C-beta reverse primers. TCRdb reanalysed the multiplex PCR reads using MiXCR and keeps one entry per CDR3 protein. The sample includes about 200,000 distinct CDR3 sequences, 65% of them seen just once. This clonotype was sampled from an older woman with primary liver carcinoma and hepatitis B virus infection. The V and J genes are TRBV28 and TRBJ2-3; D remains unclear. Sequences were obtained from peripheral blood. CDR3 residues: CASSFTSGSTDTQYF. The CDR3 coding sequence is TGTGCCAGCAGTTTTACGTCCGGCAGCACAGATACGCAGTATTTT. The complete variable domain, with remaining parts taken from reference TRBV28 and TRBJ2-3, reads DVKVTQSSRYLVKRTGEKVFLECVQDMDHENMFWYRQDPGLGLRLIYFSYDVKMKEKGDIPEGYSVSREKKERFSLILESASTNQTSMYLCASSFTSGSTDTQYFGPGTRLTVL.